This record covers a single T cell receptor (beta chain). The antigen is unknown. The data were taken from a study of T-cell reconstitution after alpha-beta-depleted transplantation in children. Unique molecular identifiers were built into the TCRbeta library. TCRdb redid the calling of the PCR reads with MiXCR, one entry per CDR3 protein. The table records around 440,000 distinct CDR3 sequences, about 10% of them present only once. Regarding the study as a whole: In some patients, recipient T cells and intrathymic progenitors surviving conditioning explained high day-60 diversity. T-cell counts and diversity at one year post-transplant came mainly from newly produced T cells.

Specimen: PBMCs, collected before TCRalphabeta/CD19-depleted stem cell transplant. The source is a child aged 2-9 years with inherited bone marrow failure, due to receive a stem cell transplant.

The CDR3 coding sequence is TGTGCCAGCAGATTGGTAGCCCCCGCGGAGCAGTACTTC. It is translated as CASRLVAPAEQYF. The chain is built from TRBV27 and TRBJ2-7; no definite D call. This CDR3 has 13 residues. CDR1 MNHEY and CDR2 SMNVEV come from the germline V gene (reference sequence). V was pared by 6 bases and J by 7 bases, with 16 bases between.